This entry describes one T cell receptor (beta chain). Germline CDR1 is SQVTM and CDR2 is ANQGSEA. Trimming shortened V by 2 bases and J by 1 base, and 7 bases separated the two germline ends. This CDR3 has 13 amino acids. The data are from a study of CD8+ T cells in alopecia areata. As the sequencing template, cDNA was produced by extracting RNA and reverse transcribing it. Generated by immunoSEQ multiplex PCR, the TCRdb table keeps only in-frame clones and is missing some. The table shows 100,000 to 150,000 clones, with about 50% occurring only once. Material: CD8+ T cells sorted from blood, obtained at week 0. The V and J genes are TRBV29-1 and TRBJ2-3, with D possibly being TRBD1 or TRBD2 (5 bases each). The clonotype comes from a human donor with alopecia areata. CDR3 residues: CSVERGGTDTQYF. The DNA of the CDR3 is TGCAGCGTTGAAAGAGGGGGCACAGATACGCAGTATTTT.